This T cell receptor (beta chain) comes out of a study of T cell repertoires in cytomegalovirus infection. Across the whole study: Public signatures in TCR beta pointed to CMV infection and matching HLA type. Study-wide points: Totalled public TCR beta family frequency picked out people who carried CMV plus the relevant HLA.

This clonotype appeared a few times. The antigen is unknown. Via MiXCR, TCRdb re-called the reads, giving one row per CDR3 protein. The top ten hold around 12% of the sample, which has about 830,000 distinct CDR3 sequences, about 31% seen once. The specimen comprised cultured CD8+ T cells from PBMCs, sampled from culture after CMV antigen stimulation. This clonotype originated in a human donor in good health (CMV status not recorded). Some clones in this sample may be carry-over from other donors' samples.

CDR3 sequence: CASSSLRGFSGTGELFF. The CDR3 region has the DNA TGTGCCAGCAGCTCCCTGAGGGGGTTCAGCGGCACCGGGGAGCTGTTTTTT. The V gene is TRBV7-3, the J gene TRBJ2-2, with D perhaps matching TRBD1 (6 bases). The length of the CDR3 is 17 residues. Trimming pared 4 bases from V and 4 bases from J, leaving 19 bases between. Looked up from germline, CDR1 is SGHTA and CDR2 is FQGTGA.